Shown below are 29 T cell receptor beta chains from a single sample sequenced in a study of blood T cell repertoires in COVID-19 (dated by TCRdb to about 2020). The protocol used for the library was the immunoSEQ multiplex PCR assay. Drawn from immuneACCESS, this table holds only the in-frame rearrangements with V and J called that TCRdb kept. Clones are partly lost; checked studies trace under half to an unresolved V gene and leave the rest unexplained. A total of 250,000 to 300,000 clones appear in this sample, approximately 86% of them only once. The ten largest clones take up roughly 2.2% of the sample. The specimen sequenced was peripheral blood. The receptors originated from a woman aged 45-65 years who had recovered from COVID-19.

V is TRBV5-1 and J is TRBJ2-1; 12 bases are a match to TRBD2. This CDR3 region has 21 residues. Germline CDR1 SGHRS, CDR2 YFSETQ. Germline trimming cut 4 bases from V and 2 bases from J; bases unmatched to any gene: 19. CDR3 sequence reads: CASSLLPSGGARLSAYNEQFF. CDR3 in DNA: TGCGCCAGCAGCCTATTACCTAGCGGGGGGGCCAGGTTAAGCGCCTACAATGAGCAGTTCTTC.

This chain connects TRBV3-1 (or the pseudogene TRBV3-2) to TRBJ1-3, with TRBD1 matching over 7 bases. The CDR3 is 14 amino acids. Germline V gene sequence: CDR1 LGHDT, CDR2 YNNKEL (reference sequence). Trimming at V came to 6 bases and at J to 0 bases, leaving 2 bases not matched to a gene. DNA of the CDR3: TGTGCCAGCAGGACAGGGAACTCTGGAAACACCATATATTTT. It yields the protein CASRTGNSGNTIYF.

CDR3 sequence reads: CASSLAPGDAGYTF. DNA of the CDR3: TGTGCCAGCAGCTTAGCGCCCGGTGATGCTGGCTACACCTTC. The chain links TRBV7-2 to TRBJ1-2; D gene ambiguous. CDR1 is SGHTA, CDR2 FQGNSA, per germline. CDR3 length: 14 amino acids. V was pared by 0 bases and J by 7 bases, with 12 bases between.

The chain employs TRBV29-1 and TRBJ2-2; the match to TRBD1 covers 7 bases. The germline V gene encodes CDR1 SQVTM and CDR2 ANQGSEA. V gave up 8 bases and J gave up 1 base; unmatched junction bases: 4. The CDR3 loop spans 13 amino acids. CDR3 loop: CSLRTGNTGELFF. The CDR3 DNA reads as TGCAGCCTACGGACAGGGAACACCGGGGAGCTGTTTTTT.

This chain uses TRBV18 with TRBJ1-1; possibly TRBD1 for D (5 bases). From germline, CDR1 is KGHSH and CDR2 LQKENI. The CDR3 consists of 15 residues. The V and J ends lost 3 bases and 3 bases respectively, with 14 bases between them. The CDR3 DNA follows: TGTGCCAGCTCACCCACCTCAGGCAGGGACACTGAAGCTTTCTTT. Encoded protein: CASSPTSGRDTEAFF.

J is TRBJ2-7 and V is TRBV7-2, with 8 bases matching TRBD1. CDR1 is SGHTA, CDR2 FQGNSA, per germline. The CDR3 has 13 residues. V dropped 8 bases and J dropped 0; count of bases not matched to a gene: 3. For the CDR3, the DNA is TGTGCCAGCGTTGGGACAGGCTCCTACGAGCAGTACTTC. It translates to CASVGTGSYEQYF.

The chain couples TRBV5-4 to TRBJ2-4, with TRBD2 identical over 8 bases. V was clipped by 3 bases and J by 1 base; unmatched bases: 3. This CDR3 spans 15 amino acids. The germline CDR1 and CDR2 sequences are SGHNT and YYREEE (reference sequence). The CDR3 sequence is CASSSRGGAKNIQYF. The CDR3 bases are TGTGCCAGCAGCTCGCGCGGGGGGGCCAAAAACATTCAGTACTTC.

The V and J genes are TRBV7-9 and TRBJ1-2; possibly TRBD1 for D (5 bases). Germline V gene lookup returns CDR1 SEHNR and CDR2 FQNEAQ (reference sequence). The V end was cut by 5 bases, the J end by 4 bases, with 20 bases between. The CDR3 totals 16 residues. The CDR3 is CASSAQTGRVIYGYTF. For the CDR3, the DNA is TGTGCCAGCAGCGCCCAAACAGGACGGGTAATCTATGGCTACACCTTC.

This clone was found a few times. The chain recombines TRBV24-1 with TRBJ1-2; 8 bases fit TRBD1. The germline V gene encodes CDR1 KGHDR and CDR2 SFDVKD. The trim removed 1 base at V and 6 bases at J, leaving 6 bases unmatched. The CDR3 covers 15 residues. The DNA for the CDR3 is TGTGCCACCAGTGATTTACCCCAGGGGGCCGATGGCTACACCTTC. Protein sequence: CATSDLPQGADGYTF.

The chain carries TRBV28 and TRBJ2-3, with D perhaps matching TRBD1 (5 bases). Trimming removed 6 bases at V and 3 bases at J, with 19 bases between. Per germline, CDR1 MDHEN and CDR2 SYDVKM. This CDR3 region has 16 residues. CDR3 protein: CASRDLTGPRTDTQYF. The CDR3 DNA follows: TGTGCCAGCAGGGACCTTACAGGTCCGCGTACAGATACGCAGTATTTT.

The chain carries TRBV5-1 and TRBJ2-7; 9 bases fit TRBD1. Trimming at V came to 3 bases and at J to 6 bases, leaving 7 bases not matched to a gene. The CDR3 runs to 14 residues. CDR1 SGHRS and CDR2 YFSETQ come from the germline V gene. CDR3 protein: CASSWGQGRAEQYF. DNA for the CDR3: TGCGCCAGCAGCTGGGGACAGGGAAGGGCCGAGCAGTACTTC.

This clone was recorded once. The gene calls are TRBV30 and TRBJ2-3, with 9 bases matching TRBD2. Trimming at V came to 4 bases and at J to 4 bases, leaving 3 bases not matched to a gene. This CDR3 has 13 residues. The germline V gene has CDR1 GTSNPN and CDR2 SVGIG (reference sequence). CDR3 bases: TGTGCCTGGACTAGCGGGGTGGCAGATACGCAGTATTTT. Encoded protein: CAWTSGVADTQYF.

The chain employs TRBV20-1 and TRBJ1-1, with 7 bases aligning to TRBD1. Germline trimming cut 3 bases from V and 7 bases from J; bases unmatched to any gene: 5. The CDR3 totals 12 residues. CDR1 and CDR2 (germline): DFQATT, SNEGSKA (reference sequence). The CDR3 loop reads CSASRDSFEAFF. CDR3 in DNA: TGCAGTGCTAGTCGGGACAGTTTTGAAGCTTTCTTT.

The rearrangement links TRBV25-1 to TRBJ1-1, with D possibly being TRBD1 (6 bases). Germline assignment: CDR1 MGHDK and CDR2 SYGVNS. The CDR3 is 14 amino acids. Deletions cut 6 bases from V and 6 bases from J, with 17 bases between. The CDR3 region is CASSSGTRKPEAFF. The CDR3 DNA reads TGTGCCAGCAGCTCCGGGACAAGGAAACCTGAAGCTTTCTTT.

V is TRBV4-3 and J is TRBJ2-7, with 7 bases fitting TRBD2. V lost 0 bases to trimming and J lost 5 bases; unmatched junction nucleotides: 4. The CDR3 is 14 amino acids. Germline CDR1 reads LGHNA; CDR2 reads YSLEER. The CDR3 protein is CASSQDGGRDEQYF. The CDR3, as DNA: TGCGCCAGCAGCCAAGATGGAGGGAGGGACGAGCAGTACTTC.

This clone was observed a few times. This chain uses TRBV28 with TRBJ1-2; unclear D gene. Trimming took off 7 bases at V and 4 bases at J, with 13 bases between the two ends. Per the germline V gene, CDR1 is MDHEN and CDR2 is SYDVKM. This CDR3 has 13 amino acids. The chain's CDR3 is CASKGASGYGYTF. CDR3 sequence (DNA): TGTGCCAGCAAAGGAGCTAGCGGCTATGGCTACACCTTC.

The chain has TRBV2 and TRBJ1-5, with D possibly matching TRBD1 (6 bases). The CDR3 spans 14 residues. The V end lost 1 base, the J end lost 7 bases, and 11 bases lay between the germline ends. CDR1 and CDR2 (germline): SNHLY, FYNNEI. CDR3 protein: CASSEDRVYQPQHF. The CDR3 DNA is TGTGCCAGCAGTGAAGACAGGGTCTACCAGCCCCAGCATTTT.

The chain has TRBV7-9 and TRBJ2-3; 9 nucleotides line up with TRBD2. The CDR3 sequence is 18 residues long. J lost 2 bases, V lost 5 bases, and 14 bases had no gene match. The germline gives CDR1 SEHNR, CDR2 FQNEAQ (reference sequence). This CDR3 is CASSPTRKRLADTDTQYF. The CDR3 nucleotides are TGTGCCAGCAGCCCTACCCGAAAAAGACTAGCGGACACAGATACGCAGTATTTT.

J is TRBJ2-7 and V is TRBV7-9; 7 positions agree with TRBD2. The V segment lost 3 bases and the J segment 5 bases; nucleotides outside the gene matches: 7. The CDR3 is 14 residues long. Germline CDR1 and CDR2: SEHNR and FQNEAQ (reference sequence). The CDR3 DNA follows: TGTGCCAGCAGCTTGGAAGCGGGGCTCCACGAGCAGTACTTC. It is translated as CASSLEAGLHEQYF.

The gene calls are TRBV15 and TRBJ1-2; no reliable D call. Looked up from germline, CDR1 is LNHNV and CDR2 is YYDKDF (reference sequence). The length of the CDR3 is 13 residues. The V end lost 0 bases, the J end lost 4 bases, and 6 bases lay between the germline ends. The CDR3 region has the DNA TGTGCCACCAGCAGAGAGGGCCTCTATGGCTACACCTTC. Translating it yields CATSREGLYGYTF.

The CDR3 reads CASSYSENGVEEQYF. CDR3 in DNA: TGTGCCAGCAGTTACTCGGAAAACGGGGTTGAAGAGCAGTACTTC. The chain has TRBV6-2 or TRBV6-3 and TRBJ2-7, with a possible D match to TRBD2 (5 bases). The CDR3 runs 15 residues. Deletions cut 0 bases from V and 7 bases from J, with 16 bases between. Germline CDR1 MNHEY, CDR2 SVGEGT.

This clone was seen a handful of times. The DNA for the CDR3 is TGTGCCAGCAGTTTATCGATTACGGGCAATCAGCCCCAGCATTTT. Translation gives CASSLSITGNQPQHF. The chain recombines TRBV27 with TRBJ1-5; unclear D gene. This CDR3 region has 15 residues. CDR1 is MNHEY and CDR2 is SMNVEV in the germline V gene (reference sequence). Trimming pared 0 bases from V and 2 bases from J, leaving 8 bases between.

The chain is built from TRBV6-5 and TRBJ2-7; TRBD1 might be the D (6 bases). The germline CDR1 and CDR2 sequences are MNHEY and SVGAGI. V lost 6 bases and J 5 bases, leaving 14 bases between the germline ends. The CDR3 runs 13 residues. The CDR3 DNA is TGTGCCAGCAGACCCGACAGGACCCACGAGCAGTACTTC. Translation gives CASRPDRTHEQYF.

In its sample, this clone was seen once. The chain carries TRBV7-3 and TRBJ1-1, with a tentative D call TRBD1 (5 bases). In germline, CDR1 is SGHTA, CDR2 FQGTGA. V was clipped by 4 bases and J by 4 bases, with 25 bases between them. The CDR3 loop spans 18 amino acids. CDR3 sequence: CASSSELNLRRGSTEAFF. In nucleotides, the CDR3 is TGTGCCAGCAGCTCCGAGCTAAATTTACGGCGGGGGTCCACTGAAGCTTTCTTT.

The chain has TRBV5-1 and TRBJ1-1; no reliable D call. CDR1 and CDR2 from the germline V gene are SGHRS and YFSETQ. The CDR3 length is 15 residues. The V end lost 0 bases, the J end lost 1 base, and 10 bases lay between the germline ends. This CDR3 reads CASSLEARPNTEAFF. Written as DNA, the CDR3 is TGCGCCAGCAGCTTGGAGGCCAGGCCGAACACTGAAGCTTTCTTT.

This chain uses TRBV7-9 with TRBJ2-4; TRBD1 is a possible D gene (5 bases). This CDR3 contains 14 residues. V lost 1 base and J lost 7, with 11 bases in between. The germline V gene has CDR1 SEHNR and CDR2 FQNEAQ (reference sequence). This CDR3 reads CASSLDGASNIQYF. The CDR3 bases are TGTGCCAGCAGCTTAGATGGGGCTAGTAACATTCAGTACTTC. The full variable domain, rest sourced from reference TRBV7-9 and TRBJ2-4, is DTGVSQNPRHKITKRGQNVTFRCDPISEHNRLYWYRQTLGQGPEFLTYFQNEAQLEKSRLLSDRFSAERPKGSFSTLEIQRTEQGDSAMYLCASSLDGASNIQYFGAGTRLSVL.

CDR3 amino acids: CASSGPRGHEQYF. DNA of the CDR3: TGTGCCAGCAGCGGACCCAGGGGGCACGAGCAGTACTTC. V and J are TRBV9 and TRBJ2-7; 8 positions agree with TRBD1. V shed 3 bases and J 5 bases; nucleotides not matched to a gene: 4. The CDR3 is made up of 13 amino acids. From germline, CDR1 is SGDLS and CDR2 YYNGEE.

The CDR3 DNA reads as TGTGCCAGTAGCGCCGGGATCCTTCCAAGTGGCTACACCTTC. Protein product: CASSAGILPSGYTF. The chain couples TRBV19 to TRBJ1-2, with D hard to call. V lost 6 bases, J lost 7 bases, and 18 bases lay in between. Germline assignment: CDR1 LNHDA and CDR2 SQIVND (reference sequence). There are 14 residues in the CDR3.

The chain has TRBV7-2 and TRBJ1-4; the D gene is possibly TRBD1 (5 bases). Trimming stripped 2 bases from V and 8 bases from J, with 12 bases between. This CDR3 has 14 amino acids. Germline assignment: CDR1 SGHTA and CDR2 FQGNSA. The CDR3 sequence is CASSLSGAGEKLFF. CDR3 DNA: TGTGCCAGCAGCTTAAGCGGGGCCGGGGAAAAACTGTTTTTT.